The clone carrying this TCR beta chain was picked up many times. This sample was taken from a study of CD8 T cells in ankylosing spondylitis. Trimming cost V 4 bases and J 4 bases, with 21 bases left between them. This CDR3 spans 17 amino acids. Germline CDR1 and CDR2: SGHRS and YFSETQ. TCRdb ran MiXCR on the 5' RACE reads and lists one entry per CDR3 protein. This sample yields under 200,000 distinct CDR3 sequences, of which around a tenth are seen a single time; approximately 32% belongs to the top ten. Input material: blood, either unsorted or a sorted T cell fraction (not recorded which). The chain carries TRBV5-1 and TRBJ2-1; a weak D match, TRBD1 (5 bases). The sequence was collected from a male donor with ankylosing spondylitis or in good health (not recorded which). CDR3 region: CASSGARQRRSYNEQFF. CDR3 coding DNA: TGCGCCAGCAGCGGGGCCCGACAGAGACGAAGTTACAATGAGCAGTTCTTC.